This T cell receptor beta chain was found in a study of T cell changes during pregnancy in multiple sclerosis. The germline V gene encodes CDR1 MDHEN and CDR2 SYDVKM. There are 16 residues in the CDR3. With V trimmed by 6 bases and J by 4 bases, 10 bases remained unmatched. Repertoires were generated with immunoSEQ multiplex PCR, while TCRdb's copy carries only in-frame clones and drops some. The sample includes under 60,000 clones, approximately 92% seen only once; the top ten take 0.45% to 0.6%. The TCR originated in a female donor with multiple sclerosis, enrolled in a pregnancy study. This sequence joins TRBV28 and TRBJ2-1; 9 nucleotides match TRBD1. The material was CD4+ T cells from peripheral blood mononuclear cells, obtained after pregnancy. The CDR3 DNA is TGTGCCAGCAGGCCCAGACAGGGGGTGGGGTACAATGAGCAGTTCTTC. Its protein product is CASRPRQGVGYNEQFF.